This paragraph covers one TCR beta chain sequence. As for the donors, each was a healthy bone marrow donor. This entry is derived from a study of cytomegalovirus exposure and HLA in healthy donors. V shed 0 bases and J shed 0 bases, with 11 bases lying between them. The germline V gene has CDR1 LGHNA and CDR2 YNFKEQ. The CDR3 sequence is 16 residues long. Amplification used 60 Vbeta primers and 13 Jbeta primers. Authors' methods: Per a later analysis, the number of unique TCR beta chains was some 82 million, of which 9 million to 12 million were shared. TCRdb's table, derived via immunoSEQ multiplex PCR, lists solely in-frame clones and lacks some. That table is the source of V, J and clone size, and D and trimming were worked out from the DNA. The sample records some 140,000 clones, 79% being singletons.

The sequence came from a male donor in good health and CMV-seronegative. Sequenced: PBMCs. The genes are TRBV4-2 and TRBJ1-1; D possibly corresponds to TRBD1 (5 bases). The CDR3 DNA reads as TGTGCCAGCAGCCAAGATAGGGGCAGCATGAACACTGAAGCTTTCTTT. Encoded protein: CASSQDRGSMNTEAFF.